The 19 T cell receptor beta chains in this list originate from one sample, sequenced in a study of cytomegalovirus exposure and HLA in healthy donors. Researchers ran the PCR with 60 Vbeta and 13 Jbeta primers. Generated by immunoSEQ multiplex PCR, the TCRdb table keeps only in-frame clones and is missing some. This table holds under 250,000 clones, about 77% found once. The sequenced sample consisted of PBMCs. All receptors derive from a boy aged 10-17 years in good health and CMV-seronegative.

This clone was counted a single time. The chain has TRBV11-2 and TRBJ2-3, with TRBD2 matching 10 bases. The germline V gene has CDR1 SGHAT and CDR2 FQNNGV. The J segment lost 0 bases and the V segment lost 1 base, leaving 7 bases of the junction unmatched. The CDR3 runs 18 residues. The DNA for the CDR3 is TGTGCCAGCAGCTTAGTAACTAGCGGGACCCCTAGCACAGATACGCAGTATTTT. It codes for CASSLVTSGTPSTDTQYF.

The rearrangement joins TRBV6-1 to TRBJ2-1; D remains ambiguous. The CDR3 loop spans 13 amino acids. CDR1 is MNHNS, CDR2 SASEGT, per germline. The ends were cut back, 4 bases at V and 5 bases at J, with 9 bases in the middle. CDR3 amino acids: CASSGRANNEQFF. CDR3 DNA: TGTGCCAGCAGTGGGAGAGCCAACAATGAGCAGTTCTTC.

The chain combines TRBV30 with TRBJ2-7; 9 nucleotides match TRBD2. Germline V gives CDR1 GTSNPN, CDR2 SVGIG (reference sequence). The CDR3 consists of 11 residues. CDR3 region: CVAGGPNEQYF. CDR3 bases: TGTGTGGCGGGAGGGCCCAACGAGCAGTACTTC.

The rearrangement uses TRBV25-1 and TRBJ1-5; tentative D call: TRBD1 (6 bases). Trimming pared 4 bases from V and 5 bases from J, leaving 15 bases between. The CDR3 length is 15 residues. From germline, CDR1 is MGHDK and CDR2 SYGVNS. This chain's CDR3 is CASSGSDSSYQPQHF. CDR3 sequence (DNA): TGTGCCAGCAGTGGATCGGACAGCTCTTATCAGCCCCAGCATTTT.

This clone has more than one count but fewer than ten. V is TRBV11-3 and J is TRBJ2-5, with D possibly matching TRBD2 (6 bases). This CDR3 has 14 amino acids. CDR1 and CDR2 (germline): SGHNT, YENEEA. V was shortened by 7 bases and J by 5 bases, with 17 bases between the two germline ends. The CDR3 sequence is CASTFGGVRETQYF. Written as DNA, the CDR3 is TGTGCCAGCACCTTCGGCGGGGTAAGGGAGACCCAGTACTTC.

The CDR3 DNA sequence: TGTGCCAGCAGTTTATGGTGGACAGGGGGCAACGAGCAGTACTTC. It codes for CASSLWWTGGNEQYF. J is TRBJ2-7 and V is TRBV28; 11 bases fit TRBD1. CDR3 length: 15 residues. J lost 5 bases, V lost 0 bases, and 3 bases had no gene match. Germline V gene sequence: CDR1 MDHEN, CDR2 SYDVKM. The entire variable domain, with the rest obtained from reference TRBV28 and TRBJ2-7, is as follows: DVKVTQSSRYLVKRTGEKVFLECVQDMDHENMFWYRQDPGLGLRLIYFSYDVKMKEKGDIPEGYSVSREKKERFSLILESASTNQTSMYLCASSLWWTGGNEQYFGPGTRLTVT.

This clone showed up just once. V and J are TRBV13 and TRBJ1-1, with 9 bases aligning to TRBD1. The CDR3 has 12 amino acids. The germline CDR1 and CDR2 sequences are PRHDT and FYEKMQ (reference sequence). V was pared by 3 bases and J by 7 bases, with 0 bases of the junction left unmatched. The CDR3 DNA follows: TGTGCCAGCAGCTTGACAGGGGGTGAAGCTTTCTTT. As protein: CASSLTGGEAFF.

As for this clone: Additional DNA sequences in this sample encode the identical CDR3. V and J are TRBV13 and TRBJ1-5; D unresolved. The germline gives CDR1 PRHDT, CDR2 FYEKMQ (reference sequence). The CDR3 runs to 13 residues. V lost 3 bases and J 2 bases, leaving 5 bases between the germline ends. As DNA, the CDR3 is TGTGCCAGCAGCTTTGGAGGCAATCAGCCCCAGCATTTT. It codes for CASSFGGNQPQHF.

CDR3 region: CSVLTASGNTIYF. The CDR3 nucleotides are TGCAGCGTCTTGACAGCCTCTGGAAACACCATATATTTT. The genes are TRBV29-1 and TRBJ1-3; tentative D call: TRBD1 (5 bases). The CDR3 has 13 amino acids. The germline V and J ends were trimmed by 6 bases and 0 bases, with 9 bases remaining between them. CDR1 and CDR2 from the germline V gene are SQVTM and ANQGSEA. Full variable domain (rest looked up from reference TRBV29-1 and TRBJ1-3): SAVISQKPSRDICQRGTSLTIQCQVDSQVTMMFWYRQQPGQSLTLIATANQGSEATYESGFVIDKFPISRPNLTFSTLTVSNMSPEDSSIYLCSVLTASGNTIYFGEGSWLTVV.

This clone showed up just a few times. V and J are TRBV6-6 and TRBJ2-1, with TRBD2 identical over 7 bases. CDR3 length: 14 amino acids. V trimming: 4 bases; J trimming: 4 bases; junction bases outside the gene matches: 4. The germline V gene has CDR1 MNHNY and CDR2 SVGAGI (reference sequence). This chain's CDR3 is CASSSTSEYNEQFF. CDR3 DNA sequence: TGTGCCAGCAGTTCAACTAGCGAGTACAATGAGCAGTTCTTC.

The chain carries TRBV4-1 and TRBJ1-1, with 9 bases that match TRBD1. After removal of 3 bases from V and 1 base from J, the junction contained 3 bases not matched to a gene. This CDR3 comprises 15 residues. Per the germline V gene, CDR1 is MGHRA and CDR2 is YSYEKL. The CDR3 here is CASSQGGQGNTEAFF. The CDR3 DNA sequence: TGCGCCAGCAGCCAGGGGGGACAGGGGAACACTGAAGCTTTCTTT.

In DNA, the CDR3 is TGTGCCAGCTCACTTCGAGGGGGGGACTTCGATACGCAGTATTTT. Translated: CASSLRGGDFDTQYF. J is TRBJ2-3 and V is TRBV18; perhaps TRBD2 as D (7 bases). Germline CDR1 is KGHSH and CDR2 is LQKENI. The CDR3 covers 15 residues. V was clipped by 4 bases and J by 6 bases, with 17 bases between them.

On this clone itself: One base away lies a much larger clone, so this may be a sequencing read error. V usage is TRBV5-6 and J usage is TRBJ2-5; TRBD1 might be the D (7 bases). The J call is uncertain, as TRBJ2-7 better fits the DNA end. The CDR3 is 15 amino acids. Per the germline V gene, CDR1 is SGHDT and CDR2 is YYEEEE. CDR3 loop: CVSSWGDSKAYEQYF. CDR3 DNA: TGTGTCAGCAGCTGGGGGGACAGTAAAGCCTACGAGCAGTACTTC.

The rearrangement uses TRBV29-1 and TRBJ1-1, with D tentatively TRBD1 (5 bases). The CDR3 runs to 13 residues. Germline-derived CDR1 and CDR2 are SQVTM and ANQGSEA. V was trimmed by 6 bases and J by 5 bases, leaving 16 bases between them. The CDR3 DNA follows: TGCAGCGTCGACAGTTTGGGAATTACTGAAGCTTTCTTT. Its translation is CSVDSLGITEAFF.

The chain links TRBV7-2 to TRBJ2-3, with a weak D call TRBD1 (5 bases). Trimming took 5 bases from V and 1 from J, leaving 16 bases between them. Germline V gene sequence: CDR1 SGHTA, CDR2 FQGNSA. This CDR3 comprises 16 residues. The CDR3 protein is CASSPQGGRGTDTQYF. The CDR3 bases are TGTGCCAGCAGCCCGCAAGGCGGCAGGGGCACAGATACGCAGTATTTT. The variable domain in full, completed from reference TRBV7-2 and TRBJ2-3, reads GAGVSQSPSNKVTEKGKDVELRCDPISGHTALYWYRQSLGQGLEFLIYFQGNSAPDKSGLPSDRFSAERTGGSVSTLTIQRTQQEDSAVYLCASSPQGGRGTDTQYFGPGTRLTVL.

This clone showed up just once. The rearrangement links TRBV7-6 to TRBJ2-7; D possibly corresponds to TRBD2 (7 bases). The ends were cut back, 0 bases at V and 4 bases at J, with 13 bases in the middle. The CDR3 is 15 residues long. The germline V gene has CDR1 SGHVS and CDR2 FNYEAQ. The CDR3 is CASSLARGAPYEQYF. CDR3 coding DNA: TGTGCCAGCAGCTTAGCCCGGGGGGCACCGTACGAGCAGTACTTC. Filled out from reference TRBV7-6 and TRBJ2-7, the complete variable domain reads GAGVSQSPRYKVTKRGQDVALRCDPISGHVSLYWYRQALGQGPEFLTYFNYEAQQDKSGLPNDRFSAERPEGSISTLTIQRTEQRDSAMYRCASSLARGAPYEQYFGPGTRLTVT.

The rearrangement joins TRBV19 to TRBJ1-5, with 11 bases lining up with TRBD1. Germline CDR1 and CDR2: LNHDA and SQIVND (reference sequence). V dropped 3 bases and J dropped 3; count of bases not matched to a gene: 1. This CDR3 has 15 amino acids. The CDR3 region is CASSMDRGPNQPQHF. The CDR3, as DNA: TGTGCCAGTAGTATGGACAGGGGGCCCAATCAGCCCCAGCATTTT.

The chain carries TRBV5-1 and TRBJ2-3; 9 bases are a match to TRBD2. Germline trimming cut 4 bases from V and 2 bases from J; bases unmatched to any gene: 11. Germline CDR1 is SGHRS and CDR2 is YFSETQ. The CDR3 is made up of 17 amino acids. The CDR3 DNA follows: TGCGCCAGCAGCCCCCCAGGAGCGGGAGGCCCCACAGATACGCAGTATTTT. It encodes CASSPPGAGGPTDTQYF.

The chain is built from TRBV29-1 and TRBJ2-1; 11 nucleotides match TRBD2. Trimming at V came to 6 bases and at J to 9 bases, leaving 10 bases not matched to a gene. Germline values: CDR1 SQVTM, CDR2 ANQGSEA. CDR3 length: 14 amino acids. In DNA, the CDR3 is TGCAGCGTCAAATACGGACTAGCGGGTATTGAGCAGTTCTTC. It codes for CSVKYGLAGIEQFF.